These 14 T cell receptor beta chains originate from one sample sequenced in a study of cytomegalovirus exposure and HLA in healthy donors. PCR amplification relied on 60 Vbeta primers (plus 13 Jbeta primers). Profiling relied on immunoSEQ multiplex PCR, and the TCRdb table lists in-frame clones only, not all of them. The sample shows 90,000 to 110,000 clones, 78% of them seen only once. Specimen: PBMCs. The receptors stem from a man aged 30 to 45 in good health and CMV-seronegative.

The chain carries TRBV6-1 and TRBJ2-7; 10 nucleotides align to TRBD2. V lost 2 bases to trimming and J lost 4 bases; unmatched junction nucleotides: 5. Germline CDR1 and CDR2: MNHNS and SASEGT. CDR3 length: 15 residues. CDR3 sequence: CASSEMTSGLYEQYF. CDR3 DNA sequence: TGTGCCAGCAGTGAAATGACTAGCGGGCTTTACGAGCAGTACTTC.

The chain joins TRBV2 to TRBJ2-1; tentative D call: TRBD1 (5 bases). The germline gives CDR1 SNHLY, CDR2 FYNNEI. The V end lost 7 bases, the J end lost 2 bases, and 9 bases lay between the germline ends. The CDR3 covers 13 residues. The CDR3 nucleotides are TGTGCCAGCAAGGGGTGGGCCTACAATGAGCAGTTCTTC. Residues: CASKGWAYNEQFF.

A word on this clone: An end of the junction differs from the germline gene, which may be a read error. The rearrangement uses TRBV7-7 and TRBJ2-1; 11 nucleotides agree with TRBD1. This CDR3 spans 16 amino acids. CDR1 is SSHAT and CDR2 is FNYEAQ in the germline V gene (reference sequence). The CDR3 protein is CASSPYGQGAYNEQFF. CDR3 nucleotide sequence: TGTGCTAGCAGCCCTTACGGACAGGGGGCGTACAATGAGCAGTTCTTC.

This clone was counted between two and nine times. The J gene is TRBJ1-2, the V gene TRBV7-2; the D is unclear. Germline loops: CDR1 SGHTA, CDR2 FQGNSA. V was clipped by 1 base and J by 8 bases, with 14 bases between them. This CDR3 spans 14 amino acids. The DNA for the CDR3 is TGTGCCAGCAGCTTAGACAGCCCGACGAACGGCTACACCTTC. The encoded protein is CASSLDSPTNGYTF.

V and J are TRBV4-3 and TRBJ2-6; D is unresolved. The CDR3 is 17 residues long. V lost 0 bases, J lost 0 bases, and 9 bases lay in between. Germline V CDR1 and CDR2: LGHNA, YSLEER. The CDR3 region has the DNA TGCGCCAGCAGCCAAGAAGTAGCCAACTCTGGGGCCAACGTCCTGACTTTC. It translates to CASSQEVANSGANVLTF.

This chain joins TRBV7-6 and TRBJ1-4; possibly TRBD1 for D (6 bases). The CDR3 consists of 14 residues. V shed 5 bases and J shed 7 bases, with 14 bases lying between them. The germline CDR1 and CDR2 sequences are SGHVS and FNYEAQ. The CDR3: CASSNPGRGEKLFF. DNA for the CDR3: TGTGCCAGCAGCAACCCGGGCAGGGGTGAAAAACTGTTTTTT.

The chain combines TRBV5-3 with TRBJ1-4; TRBD1 matches 7 bases. TRBV5-3 carries the ORF label, with uncertain function. The J segment lost 2 bases and the V segment lost 4 bases, leaving 5 bases of the junction unmatched. This CDR3 spans 15 amino acids. The CDR3, as DNA: TGTGCCAGAAGCGGCACAGGGGCTACTAATGAAAAACTGTTTTTT. The encoded protein is CARSGTGATNEKLFF.

The chain recombines TRBV11-2 with TRBJ2-7; D is possibly TRBD1 (6 bases). The CDR3 consists of 19 residues. Germline-derived CDR1 and CDR2 are SGHAT and FQNNGV. Trimming left V 2 bases short and J 0 bases short, with 23 bases between. DNA of the CDR3: TGTGCCAGCAGCTTATGCGTTCCGCTCGACAGGTTTCTCTCCTACGAGCAGTACTTC. Translated, it gives CASSLCVPLDRFLSYEQYF.

The chain has TRBV7-8 and TRBJ1-1; no definite D call. V was cut by 1 base and J by 0 bases, with 15 bases left in between. The CDR3 extends over 17 amino acids. Looked up from germline, CDR1 is SGHVS and CDR2 is FQNEAQ. The CDR3 protein is CASSLVGSWEMNTEAFF. The DNA for the CDR3 is TGTGCCAGCAGCTTAGTTGGGAGCTGGGAAATGAACACTGAAGCTTTCTTT.

This chain joins TRBV2 and TRBJ2-5, with TRBD1 as a possible D gene (6 bases). Trimming left V 1 base short and J 3 bases short, with 15 bases between. The V gene's germline CDR1 is SNHLY and CDR2 FYNNEI. CDR3 length: 16 residues. In nucleotides, the CDR3 is TGTGCCAGCAGTGAAGGGCCAGGAAAGGGGGAAGAGACCCAGTACTTC. Amino acids: CASSEGPGKGEETQYF. The whole variable domain, filled in from reference TRBV2 and TRBJ2-5, reads EPEVTQTPSHQVTQMGQEVILRCVPISNHLYFYWYRQILGQKVEFLVSFYNNEISEKSEIFDDQFSVERPDGSNFTLKIRSTKLEDSAMYFCASSEGPGKGEETQYFGPGTRLLVL.

V usage is TRBV12-5 and J usage is TRBJ1-6, with unresolved D. Germline V gene lookup returns CDR1 LGHNT and CDR2 FRNRAP. The CDR3 runs to 15 residues. V was trimmed by 0 bases and J by 8 bases, leaving 11 bases between them. The CDR3 loop reads CASGLVSLLHSPLHF. DNA for the CDR3: TGTGCTAGTGGTTTGGTATCACTCCTCCATTCACCCCTCCACTTT.

This clone was seen a few times. This chain connects TRBV10-2 to TRBJ1-2; no clear D gene. Germline V lookup: CDR1 WSHSY, CDR2 SAAADI. V was cut by 2 bases and J by 4 bases, with 5 bases left in between. The CDR3 is 12 residues long. DNA of the CDR3: TGCGCCAGCAGTGAGGTCGTCTATGGCTACACCTTC. Translated, it gives CASSEVVYGYTF.

The chain joins TRBV5-1 to TRBJ2-1, with TRBD1 matching 9 bases. CDR1 and CDR2 (germline): SGHRS, YFSETQ. CDR3 size: 16 residues. Trimming took 2 bases from V and 1 from J; bases not matched to a gene: 4. The DNA for the CDR3 is TGCGCCAGCAGCTTACAGGGGGCCTCGTCCTACAATGAGCAGTTCTTC. This translates into CASSLQGASSYNEQFF.

This clone was recorded a few times. J is TRBJ1-2 and V is TRBV7-2; D unresolved. The germline V gene has CDR1 SGHTA and CDR2 FQGNSA. The V gene lost 4 bases and the J gene lost 0 bases, with 12 bases spanning the gap. This CDR3 comprises 15 residues. This CDR3 reads CASSSGGQANYGYTF. In DNA, the CDR3 is TGTGCCAGCAGCTCAGGCGGGCAGGCTAACTATGGCTACACCTTC.